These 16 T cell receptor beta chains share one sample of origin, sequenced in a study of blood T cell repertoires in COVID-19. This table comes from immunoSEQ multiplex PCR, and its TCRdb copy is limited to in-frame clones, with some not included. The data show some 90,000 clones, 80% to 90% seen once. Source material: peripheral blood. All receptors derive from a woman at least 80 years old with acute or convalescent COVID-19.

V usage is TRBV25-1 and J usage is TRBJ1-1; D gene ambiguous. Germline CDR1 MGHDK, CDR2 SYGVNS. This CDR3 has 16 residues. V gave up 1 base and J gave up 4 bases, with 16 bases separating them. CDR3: CASSESRAGTATEAFF. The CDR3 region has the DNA TGTGCCAGCAGTGAATCCCGGGCGGGCACCGCCACTGAAGCTTTCTTT.

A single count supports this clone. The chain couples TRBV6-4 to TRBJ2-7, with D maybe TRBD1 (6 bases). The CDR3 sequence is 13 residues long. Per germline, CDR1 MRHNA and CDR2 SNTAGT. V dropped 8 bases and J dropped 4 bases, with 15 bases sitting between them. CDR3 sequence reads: CASGGTGRYEQYF. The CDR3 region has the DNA TGTGCCAGCGGAGGCACAGGGCGATACGAGCAGTACTTC.

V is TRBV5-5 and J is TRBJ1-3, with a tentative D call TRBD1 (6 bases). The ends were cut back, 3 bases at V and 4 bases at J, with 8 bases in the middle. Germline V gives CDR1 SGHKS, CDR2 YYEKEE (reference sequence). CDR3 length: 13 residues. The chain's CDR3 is CASSSGQGNTIYF. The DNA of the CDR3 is TGTGCCAGCAGCTCGGGACAAGGAAACACCATATATTTT.

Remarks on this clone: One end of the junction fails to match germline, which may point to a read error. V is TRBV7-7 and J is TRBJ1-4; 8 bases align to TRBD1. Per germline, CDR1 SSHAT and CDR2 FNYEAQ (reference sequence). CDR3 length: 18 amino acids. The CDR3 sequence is CASSLVWDRLSTNEKLFF. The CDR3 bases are TGTGCTAGCAGCTTAGTTTGGGACAGGTTATCAACTAATGAAAAACTGTTTTTT.

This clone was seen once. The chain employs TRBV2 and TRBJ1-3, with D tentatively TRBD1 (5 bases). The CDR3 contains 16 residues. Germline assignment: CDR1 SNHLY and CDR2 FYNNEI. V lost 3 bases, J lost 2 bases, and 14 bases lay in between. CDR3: CASSEAGNFAGNTIYF. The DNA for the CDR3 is TGTGCCAGCAGTGAGGCAGGGAATTTCGCTGGAAACACCATATATTTT.

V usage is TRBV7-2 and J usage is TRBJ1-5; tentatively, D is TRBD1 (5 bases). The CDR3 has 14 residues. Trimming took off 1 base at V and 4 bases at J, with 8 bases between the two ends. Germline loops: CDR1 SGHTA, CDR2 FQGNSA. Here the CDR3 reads CASSLGGRNQPQHF. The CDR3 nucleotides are TGTGCCAGCAGCTTAGGGGGCAGGAATCAGCCCCAGCATTTT.

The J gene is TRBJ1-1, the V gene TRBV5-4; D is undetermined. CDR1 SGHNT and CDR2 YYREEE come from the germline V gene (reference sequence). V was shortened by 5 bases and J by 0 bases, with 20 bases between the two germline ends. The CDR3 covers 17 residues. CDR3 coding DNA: TGTGCCAGCAGACCCCTTCTAGATGCGTCAATGAACACTGAAGCTTTCTTT. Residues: CASRPLLDASMNTEAFF.

The CDR3: CASSRRGDTYEQYF. CDR3 coding DNA: TGTGCCAGCAGTCGCAGGGGGGATACCTACGAGCAGTACTTC. The chain couples TRBV27 to TRBJ2-7, with D perhaps matching TRBD1 (7 bases). This CDR3 region has 14 residues. CDR1 and CDR2 (germline): MNHEY, SMNVEV (reference sequence). V was pared by 5 bases and J by 2 bases, with 13 bases between.

CDR3 nucleotides: TGTGCCAGCTCACCCGGACAGGGGGCTAACTACGAGCAGTACTTC. Translated: CASSPGQGANYEQYF. This chain links TRBV18 with TRBJ2-7; 11 nucleotides line up with TRBD1. The CDR3 has 15 amino acids. Germline values: CDR1 KGHSH, CDR2 LQKENI. V was clipped by 3 bases and J by 3 bases; unmatched bases: 4.

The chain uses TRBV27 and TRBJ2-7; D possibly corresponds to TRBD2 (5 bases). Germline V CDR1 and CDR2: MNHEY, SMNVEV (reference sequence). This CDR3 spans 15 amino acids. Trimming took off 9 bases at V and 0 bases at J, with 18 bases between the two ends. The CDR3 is CARSPPGTRSYEQYF. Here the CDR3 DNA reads TGTGCCAGGTCCCCCCCGGGAACCCGCTCCTACGAGCAGTACTTC.

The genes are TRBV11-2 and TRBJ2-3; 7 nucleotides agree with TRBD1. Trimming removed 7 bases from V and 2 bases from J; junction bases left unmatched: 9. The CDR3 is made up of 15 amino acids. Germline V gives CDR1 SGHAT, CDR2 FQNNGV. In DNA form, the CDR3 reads TGTGCCAGCAACCAACGACAGGGTAACACAGATACGCAGTATTTT. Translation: CASNQRQGNTDTQYF. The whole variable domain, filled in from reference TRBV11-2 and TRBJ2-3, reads EAGVAQSPRYKIIEKRQSVAFWCNPISGHATLYWYQQILGQGPKLLIQFQNNGVVDDSQLPKDRFSAERLKGVDSTLKIQPAKLEDSAVYLCASNQRQGNTDTQYFGPGTRLTVL.

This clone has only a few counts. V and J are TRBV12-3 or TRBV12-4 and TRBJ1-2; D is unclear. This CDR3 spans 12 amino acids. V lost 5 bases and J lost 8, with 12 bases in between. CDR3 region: CASSPEGRGYTF. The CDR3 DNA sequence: TGTGCCAGCAGTCCTGAGGGTCGCGGCTACACCTTC.

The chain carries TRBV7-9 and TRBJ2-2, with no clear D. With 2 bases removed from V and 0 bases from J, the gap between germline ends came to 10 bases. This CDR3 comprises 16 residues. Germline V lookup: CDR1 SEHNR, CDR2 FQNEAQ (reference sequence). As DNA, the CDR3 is TGTGCCAGCAGCTTACGTGGGCAGACGAACACCGGGGAGCTGTTTTTT. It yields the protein CASSLRGQTNTGELFF.

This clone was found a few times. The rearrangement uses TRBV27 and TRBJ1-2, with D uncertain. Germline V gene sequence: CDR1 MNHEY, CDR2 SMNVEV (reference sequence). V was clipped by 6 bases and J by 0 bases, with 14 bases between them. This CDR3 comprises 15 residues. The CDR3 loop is CASRPNPTANYGYTF. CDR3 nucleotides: TGTGCCAGCAGACCTAACCCTACAGCTAACTATGGCTACACCTTC.

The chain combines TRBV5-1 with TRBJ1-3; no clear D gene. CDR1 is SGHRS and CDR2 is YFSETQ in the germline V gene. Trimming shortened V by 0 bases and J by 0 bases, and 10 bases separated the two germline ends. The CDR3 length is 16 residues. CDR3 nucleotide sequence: TGCGCCAGCAGCTTGGCCTCGGGTGTCTCTGGAAACACCATATATTTT. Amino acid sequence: CASSLASGVSGNTIYF.

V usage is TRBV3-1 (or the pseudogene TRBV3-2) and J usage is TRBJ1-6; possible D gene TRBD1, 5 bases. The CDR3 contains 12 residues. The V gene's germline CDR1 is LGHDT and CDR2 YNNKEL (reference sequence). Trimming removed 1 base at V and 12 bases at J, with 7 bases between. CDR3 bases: TGTGCCAGCAGCCAAGCTGACAGACCCCTCCACTTT. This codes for CASSQADRPLHF.